Listed below are T cell receptor beta chains from one sample, sequenced in a study of shared clonotypes between healthy human individuals. Libraries were prepared by immunoSEQ multiplex PCR; TCRdb keeps only in-frame clonotypes and omits some of them. The sample contains under 1 million clones, roughly 92% of which appear only once. The specimen sequenced was naive CD8+ T cells sorted from blood. Source of these receptors: a man younger than 40 in good health. Both conserved end residues are part of each CDR3. A D gene is named only where the DNA matches it firmly. Not all rows give a size; the values are once, few, many and, for expanded clones, a class.

>few|-|TRBJ2-2|TRBV2
TGTGCCAGCAGAGGAGCGGGTCCCACCGGGGAGCTGTTTTTT
CASRGAGPTGELFF
>-|-|TRBJ2-7|TRBV11-2
TGTGCCAGCAGCTTAGCAATAGCGGACCCCTACGAGCAGTACTTC
CASSLAIADPYEQYF
>once|TRBD2|TRBJ2-3|TRBV9
TGTGCCAGCAGCGTAAGGCGGGAGTTCAGCACAGATACGCAGTATTTT
CASSVRREFSTDTQYF
>-|-|TRBJ2-3|TRBV7-9
TGTGCCAGCAGCTTAGCAATATCGCAGGGCACAGATACGCAGTATTTT
CASSLAISQGTDTQYF
>-|-|TRBJ2-7|TRBV2
TGTGCCAGCAGTCCCCCCGGACAGAGTACCTACGAGCAGTACTTC
CASSPPGQSTYEQYF
>-|TRBD2|TRBJ2-7|TRBV6-1
TGTGCCAGCAGTACCTTAGCGGGCTACGAGCAGTACTTC
CASSTLAGYEQYF
>-|TRBD2|TRBJ2-4|TRBV4-1
TGCGCCAGCAGCGCAAGAGGAGCGGGAGGGCTAGCCAAAAACATTCAGTACTTC
CASSARGAGGLAKNIQYF
>-|-|TRBJ2-4|TRBV11-2
TGTGCCAGCAGCTTAGATATATGGGATTCGGCCAAAAACATTCAGTACTTC
CASSLDIWDSAKNIQYF
>few|-|TRBJ2-7|TRBV27
TGTGCCAGCAGTTCCCTGGGGAGCTCCTACGAGCAGTACTTC
CASSSLGSSYEQYF
>-|TRBD2|TRBJ2-3|TRBV4-1
TGCGCCAGCAGCCAAGTAATTTTCGCGCCTAGCGGAACAGATACGCAGTATTTT
CASSQVIFAPSGTDTQYF
>-|TRBD1|TRBJ1-3|TRBV4-3
TGCGCCAGCAGCCAAGATCATTCGACAGGGGCTATTGGAAACACCATATATTTT
CASSQDHSTGAIGNTIYF
>-|-|TRBJ1-5|TRBV15
TGTGCCACCGATGACAGTCCGTTGAGCAATCAGCCCCAGCATTTT
CATDDSPLSNQPQHF
>-|TRBD1|TRBJ2-7|TRBV5-5
TGTGCCAGCAGCATCTTACAGGGGGCGAACCACGAGCAGTACTTC
CASSILQGANHEQYF
>-|TRBD2|TRBJ2-5|TRBV5-1
TGCGCCAGCAGCTCGGGGACTAGCGGGACCTATGAATCCCAAGAGACCCAGTACTTC
CASSSGTSGTYESQETQYF
>-|TRBD2|TRBJ2-7|TRBV14
TGTGCCAGCAGCCAAGTTACTAGCGGTTACGAGCAGTACTTC
CASSQVTSGYEQYF
>-|-|TRBJ2-1|TRBV21-1
TGTGCCCACATGGGAGAGAGACATCTGCGGACTAGCGGGAGGGTGGGATACAATGAGCAGTTCTTC
CAHMGERHLRTSGRVGYNEQFF
>-|-|TRBJ2-1|TRBV4-2
TGTGCCAGCAGCCAAGAAGGACGAGACGAGCAGTTCTTC
CASSQEGRDEQFF
>-|-|TRBJ2-7|TRBV5-4
TGTGCCAGCAGCAGACAGAGCTCCTACGAGCAGTACTTC
CASSRQSSYEQYF
>-|TRBD1|TRBJ1-5|TRBV19
TGTGCCAGTAGGGACAGGGCCGATCAGCCCCAGCATTTT
CASRDRADQPQHF
>-|TRBD1|TRBJ2-7|TRBV5-4
TGTGCCAGCAGCTCCCGGGACAGGATTTACGAGCAGTACTTC
CASSSRDRIYEQYF
>-|TRBD2|TRBJ2-1|TRBV27
TGTGCCAGCAGTGCCCGGGAGGGCCTATACAATGAGCAGTTCTTC
CASSAREGLYNEQFF
>-|-|TRBJ1-2|TRBV5-4
TGTGCCAGCAGCGTAACAGGGTTCAACACCTTC
CASSVTGFNTF
>-|-|TRBJ1-2|TRBV19
TGTGCCAGTAGTATACGTCGGAACTATGGCTACACCTTC
CASSIRRNYGYTF
>-|-|TRBJ2-5|TRBV14
TGTGCCAGCAGCCTCTTGGGCTTCCAAGAGACCCAGTACTTC
CASSLLGFQETQYF
>-|TRBD2|TRBJ2-1|TRBV9
TGTGCCAGCAGCGCAGGTAGCGGGAGCGCCTACAATGAGCAGTTCTTC
CASSAGSGSAYNEQFF
>-|-|TRBJ2-2|TRBV6-6
TGTGCCAGCAGTTACGGAGGGGTGACCGGGGAGCTGTTTTTT
CASSYGGVTGELFF
>-|-|TRBJ1-1|TRBV5-6
TGTGCCAGCAGCCTTTTAGGAGTGAACACTGAAGCTTTCTTT
CASSLLGVNTEAFF
>-|-|TRBJ2-1|TRBV29-1
TGCAGCGTTCCCAGGGGTGACAATGAGCAGTTCTTC
CSVPRGDNEQFF
>-|-|TRBJ2-2|TRBV10-2
TGCGCCAGCAGAACGACCGGGGCGAACACCGGGGAGCTGTTTTTT
CASRTTGANTGELFF
>-|TRBD2|TRBJ2-1|TRBV9
TGTGCCAGCAGCCCTGGGACTAGCGGGAGCTCCTACAATGAGCAGTTCTTC
CASSPGTSGSSYNEQFF
>few|-|TRBJ1-1|TRBV29-1
TGCAGCGGCAACAGGTTGTCGACTGAAGCTTTCTTT
CSGNRLSTEAFF
>-|-|TRBJ1-1|TRBV27
TGTGCCAGCAGTTTATCGGGGGCCGCGAACACTGAAGCTTTCTTT
CASSLSGAANTEAFF
>-|-|TRBJ2-1|TRBV29-1
TGCAGCGGACACCGCGGTGAGCAGTTCTTC
CSGHRGEQFF
>-|TRBD1|TRBJ2-1|TRBV5-1
TGCGCCAGCAGCATAGGACAGGGCTTTGAGCAGTTCTTC
CASSIGQGFEQFF
>-|-|TRBJ2-7|TRBV11-2
TGTGCCAGCAGCTTAGTGCCTAGCAGTTACGAGCAGTACTTC
CASSLVPSSYEQYF